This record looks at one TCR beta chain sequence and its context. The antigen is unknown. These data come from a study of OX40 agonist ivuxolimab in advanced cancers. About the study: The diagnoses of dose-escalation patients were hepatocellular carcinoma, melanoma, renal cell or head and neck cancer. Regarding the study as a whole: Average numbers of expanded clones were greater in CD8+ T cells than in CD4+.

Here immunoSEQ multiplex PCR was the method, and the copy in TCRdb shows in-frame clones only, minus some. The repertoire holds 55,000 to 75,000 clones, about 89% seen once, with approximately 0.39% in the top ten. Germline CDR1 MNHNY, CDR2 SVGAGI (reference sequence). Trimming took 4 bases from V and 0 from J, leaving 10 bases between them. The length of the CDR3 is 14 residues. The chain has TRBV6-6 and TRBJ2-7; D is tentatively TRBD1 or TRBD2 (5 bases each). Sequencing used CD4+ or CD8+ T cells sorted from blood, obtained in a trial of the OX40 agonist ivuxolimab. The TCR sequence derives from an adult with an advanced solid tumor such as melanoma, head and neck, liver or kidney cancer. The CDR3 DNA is TGTGCCAGCAGTTTGGGACCGCTCTCCTACGAGCAGTACTTC. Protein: CASSLGPLSYEQYF.